This entry describes one TCR beta chain. Its antigen is not yet known. It has no much larger one-base neighbor in the sample; base qualities were not kept. Focal radiation therapy combined with CTLA-4 blockade (ipilimumab) was tested in patients with chemo-refractory metastatic non-small-cell lung cancer. To prepare the library, the immunoSEQ multiplex PCR assay was applied. Sourced from immuneACCESS, this table was stored by TCRdb with only in-frame sequences that have V and J called. A share of the clones is absent; for the studies checked, an unresolved V gene accounts for under half, and the remainder has no known explanation. This sample is represented by 90,000 to 100,000 clones; approximately 72% of them were singletons. The ten largest clones take up around 2.8% of the sample. Unmatched junction bases come to 3, with V trimmed by 1 base and J by 4 bases. The CDR3 holds 17 amino acids from the cysteine to the phenylalanine. This entry keeps only the CDR3 DNA: 51 bases, framed from base 1. CDR1 LGHNA and CDR2 YSLEER were looked up in the germline V gene.

The sample is drawn from a study of radiotherapy plus CTLA-4 blockade in lung cancer (dated by TCRdb to 2016 to 2019). Study-level background: Among enrolled patients, 15% to 20% had an objective response and approximately 30% reached disease control. Here is what the overall study found, with its caveats: Early dynamic changes in blood T cell clones, together with increased serum interferon-beta after radiation, were reported as the strongest predictors of response. TCR clones derived from tumors expanded in peripheral blood after treatment with radiotherapy and ipilimumab.

The chain employs TRBV4-3 and TRBJ2-3; 15 nucleotides in the junction match TRBD2. This specimen consisted of peripheral blood, obtained from a patient treated with radiotherapy plus ipilimumab. This clonotype originated in a human donor with non-small cell lung cancer who had a partial response to radiotherapy plus ipilimumab. Some clones in this sample may be carry-over from other donors' samples. The CDR3 region reads CASSQGTSGGAADTQYF. The nucleotides are TGCGCCAGCAGCCAAGGGACTAGCGGGGGGGCGGCAGATACGCAGTATTTT.